This T cell receptor beta chain emerged from a study of blood T cell repertoires in COVID-19. This CDR3 comprises 14 residues. In germline, CDR1 is MDHEN, CDR2 SYDVKM. V lost 4 bases and J lost 5; bases outside the gene matches: 1. Generated by immunoSEQ multiplex PCR, the TCRdb table keeps only in-frame clones and is missing some. This table has about 150,000 clones, around four fifths appearing once. The sequence was obtained from a woman of 80 years or more with COVID-19, enrolled during active disease. The chain employs TRBV28 and TRBJ2-2; 10 bases map to TRBD1. The specimen sequenced was peripheral blood. Here the CDR3 reads CASSWDRGTGELFF. Here the CDR3 DNA reads TGTGCCAGCAGTTGGGACAGGGGTACCGGGGAGCTGTTTTTT.